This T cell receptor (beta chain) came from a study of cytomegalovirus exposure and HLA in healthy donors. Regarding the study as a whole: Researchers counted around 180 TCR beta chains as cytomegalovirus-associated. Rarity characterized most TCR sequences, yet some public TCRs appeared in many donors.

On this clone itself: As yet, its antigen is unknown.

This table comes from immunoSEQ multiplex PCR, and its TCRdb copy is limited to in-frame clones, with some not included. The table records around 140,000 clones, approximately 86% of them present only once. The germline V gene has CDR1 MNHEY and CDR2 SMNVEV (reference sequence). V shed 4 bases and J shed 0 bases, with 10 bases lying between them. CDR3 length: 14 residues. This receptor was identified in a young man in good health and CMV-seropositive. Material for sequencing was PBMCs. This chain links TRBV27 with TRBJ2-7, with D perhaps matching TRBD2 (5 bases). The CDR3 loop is CASSWTGSSYEQYF. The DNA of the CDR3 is TGTGCCAGCAGTTGGACGGGGAGCTCCTACGAGCAGTACTTC.